This TCR beta chain was found in a study of T cells expressing NK-cell markers. TCR beta libraries carry UMIs added by 5'RACE template switching. TCRdb reprocessed the 5' RACE reads, keeping one entry per CDR3 protein, no DNA. The record lists about 390,000 distinct CDR3 sequences, of which the ten most abundant hold around a tenth. Germline CDR1 and CDR2: SGHVS and FQNEAQ. This CDR3 has 16 amino acids. Sequences were obtained from blood T cells: a sorted CD56 or NKG2C T cell subset, CD4+ or CD8+ T cells, or bulk PBMC T cells (not recorded which). The V call is TRBV7-8, the J call TRBJ2-3; no DNA is available, so the TRBD2 call from TCRdb remains unchecked. This clonotype was obtained from a woman aged 45 to 65 in good health. The CDR3 sequence: CASSRLAGENTDTQYF.